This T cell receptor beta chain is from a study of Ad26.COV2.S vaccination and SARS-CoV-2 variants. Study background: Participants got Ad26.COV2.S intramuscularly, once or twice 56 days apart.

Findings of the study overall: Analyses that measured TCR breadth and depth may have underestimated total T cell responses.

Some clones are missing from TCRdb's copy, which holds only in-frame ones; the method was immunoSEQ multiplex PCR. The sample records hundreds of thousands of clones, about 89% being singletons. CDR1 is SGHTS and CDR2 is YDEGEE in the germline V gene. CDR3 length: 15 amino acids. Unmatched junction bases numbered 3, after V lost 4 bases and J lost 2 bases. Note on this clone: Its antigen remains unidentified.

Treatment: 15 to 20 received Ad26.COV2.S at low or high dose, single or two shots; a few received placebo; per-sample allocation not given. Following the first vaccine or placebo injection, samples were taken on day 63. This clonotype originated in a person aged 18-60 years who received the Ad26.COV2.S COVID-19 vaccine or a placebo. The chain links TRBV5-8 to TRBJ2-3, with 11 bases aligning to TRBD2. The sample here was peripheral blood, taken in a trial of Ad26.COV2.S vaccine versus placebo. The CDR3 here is CASSRLAGSTDTQYF. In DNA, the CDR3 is TGTGCCAGCAGCCGACTAGCGGGGTCCACAGATACGCAGTATTTT.